This TCR beta chain emerged from a study of Ad26.COV2.S vaccination and SARS-CoV-2 variants. Study context: The study gave Ad26.COV2.S intramuscularly, once or twice 56 days apart.

General study findings and limits: Vaccine recipients surpassed placebo recipients in spike-specific TCR breadth.

On this clone: Its antigen is undetermined.

J was trimmed by 2 bases and V by 7 bases; bases with no gene match: 6. CDR1 and CDR2 from the germline V gene are SGDLS and YYNGEE. The CDR3 loop spans 14 amino acids. Treatment of the sample: 19 received Ad26.COV2.S at low or high dose, single or two shots; 5 received placebo; per-sample allocation not given. On day 63 after the first injection, vaccine and placebo recipients gave samples. Its platform was an Ad26 vector, and its expressed antigen was Wuhan-strain SARS-CoV-2 spike. This table comes from immunoSEQ multiplex PCR, and its TCRdb copy is limited to in-frame clones, with some not included. The sample includes some 410,000 clones, 92% of them seen just once.

The rearrangement links TRBV9 to TRBJ2-3; 8 bases fit TRBD2. Sequencing used peripheral blood, obtained in a trial of Ad26.COV2.S vaccine versus placebo. This receptor was identified in a person aged 18-65 years who received the Ad26.COV2.S COVID-19 vaccine or a placebo. CDR3: CASASGGHTDTQYF. In DNA form, the CDR3 reads TGTGCCAGCGCGAGCGGGGGCCACACAGATACGCAGTATTTT.